The source of this T cell receptor (beta chain) is a study of OX40 agonist ivuxolimab in advanced cancers. Clones were read by immunoSEQ multiplex PCR, and TCRdb kept only the in-frame ones, dropping some. Among approximately 99,000 clones listed, roughly nine tenths were seen once. The CDR3 spans 14 residues. From germline, CDR1 is LNHDA and CDR2 SQIVND (reference sequence). V shed 8 bases, J shed 8 bases, and the junction held 10 bases outside the gene matches. Sequencing was performed on CD4+ or CD8+ T cells sorted from blood, taken in a trial of the OX40 agonist ivuxolimab. The sequence derives from an adult with an advanced solid tumor such as melanoma, head and neck, liver or kidney cancer. The chain uses TRBV19 and TRBJ1-2, with 11 bases matching TRBD1. CDR3 DNA sequence: TGTGCCAGTGGGACAGGGGGAACGGTTAGGGGCTACACCTTC. Translation: CASGTGGTVRGYTF.